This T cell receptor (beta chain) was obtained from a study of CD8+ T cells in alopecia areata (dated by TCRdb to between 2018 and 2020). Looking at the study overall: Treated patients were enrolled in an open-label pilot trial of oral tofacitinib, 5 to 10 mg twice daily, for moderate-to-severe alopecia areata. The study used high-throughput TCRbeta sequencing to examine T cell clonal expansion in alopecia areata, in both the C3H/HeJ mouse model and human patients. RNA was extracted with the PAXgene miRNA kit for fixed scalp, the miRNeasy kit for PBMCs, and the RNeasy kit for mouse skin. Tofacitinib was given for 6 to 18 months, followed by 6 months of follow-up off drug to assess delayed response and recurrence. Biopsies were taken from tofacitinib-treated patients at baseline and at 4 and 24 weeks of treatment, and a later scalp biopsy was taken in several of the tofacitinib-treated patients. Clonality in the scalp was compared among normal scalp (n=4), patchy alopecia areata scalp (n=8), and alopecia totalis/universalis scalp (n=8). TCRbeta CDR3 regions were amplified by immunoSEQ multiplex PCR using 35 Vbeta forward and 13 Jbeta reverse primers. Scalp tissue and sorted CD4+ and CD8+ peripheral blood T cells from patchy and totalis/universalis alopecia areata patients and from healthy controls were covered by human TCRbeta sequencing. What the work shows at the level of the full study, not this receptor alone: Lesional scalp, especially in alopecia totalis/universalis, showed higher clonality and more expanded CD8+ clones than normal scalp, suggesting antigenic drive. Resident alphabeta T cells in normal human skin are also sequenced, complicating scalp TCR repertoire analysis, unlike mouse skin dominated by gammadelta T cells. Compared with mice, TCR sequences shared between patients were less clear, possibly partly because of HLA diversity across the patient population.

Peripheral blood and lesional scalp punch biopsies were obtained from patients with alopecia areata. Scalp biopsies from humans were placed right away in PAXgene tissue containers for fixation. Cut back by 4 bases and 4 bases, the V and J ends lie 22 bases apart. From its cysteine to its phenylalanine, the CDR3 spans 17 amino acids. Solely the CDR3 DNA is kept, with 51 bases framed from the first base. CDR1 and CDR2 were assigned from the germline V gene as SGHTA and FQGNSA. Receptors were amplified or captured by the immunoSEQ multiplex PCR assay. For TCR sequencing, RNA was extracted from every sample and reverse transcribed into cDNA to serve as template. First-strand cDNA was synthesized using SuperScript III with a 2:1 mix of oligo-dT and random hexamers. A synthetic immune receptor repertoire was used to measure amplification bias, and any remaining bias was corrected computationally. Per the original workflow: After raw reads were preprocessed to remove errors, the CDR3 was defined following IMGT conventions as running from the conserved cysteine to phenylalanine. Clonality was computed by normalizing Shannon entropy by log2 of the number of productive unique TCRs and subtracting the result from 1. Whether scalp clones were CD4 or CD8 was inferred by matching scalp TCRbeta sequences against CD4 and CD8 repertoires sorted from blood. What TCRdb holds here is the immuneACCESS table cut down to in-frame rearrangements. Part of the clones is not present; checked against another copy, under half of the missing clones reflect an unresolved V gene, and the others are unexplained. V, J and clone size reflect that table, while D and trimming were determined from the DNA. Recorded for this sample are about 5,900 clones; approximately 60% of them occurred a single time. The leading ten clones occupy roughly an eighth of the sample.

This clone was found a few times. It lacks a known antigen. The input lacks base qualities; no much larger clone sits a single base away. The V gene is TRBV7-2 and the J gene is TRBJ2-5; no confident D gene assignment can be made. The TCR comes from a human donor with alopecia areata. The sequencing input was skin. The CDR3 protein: CASSWGWRPDRGETQYF. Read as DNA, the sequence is TGTGCCAGCAGCTGGGGTTGGCGCCCCGACCGAGGAGAGACCCAGTACTTC.